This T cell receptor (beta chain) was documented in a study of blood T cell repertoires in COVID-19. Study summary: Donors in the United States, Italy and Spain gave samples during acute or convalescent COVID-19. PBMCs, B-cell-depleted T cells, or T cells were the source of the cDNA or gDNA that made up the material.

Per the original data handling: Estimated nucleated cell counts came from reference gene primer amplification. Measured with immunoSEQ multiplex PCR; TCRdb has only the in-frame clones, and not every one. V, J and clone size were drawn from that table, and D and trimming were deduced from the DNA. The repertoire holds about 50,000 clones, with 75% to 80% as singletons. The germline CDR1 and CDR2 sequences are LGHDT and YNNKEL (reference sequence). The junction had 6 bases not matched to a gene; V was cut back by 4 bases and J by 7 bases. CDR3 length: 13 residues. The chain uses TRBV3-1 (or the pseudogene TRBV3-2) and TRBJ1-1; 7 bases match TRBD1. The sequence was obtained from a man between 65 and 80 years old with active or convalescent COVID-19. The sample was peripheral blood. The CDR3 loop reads CASSPNRGIEAFF. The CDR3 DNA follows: TGTGCCAGCAGCCCGAACAGGGGCATTGAAGCTTTCTTT.